The 17 T cell receptor beta chains below were found in one sample sequenced in a study of T cell repertoires in cytomegalovirus infection. TCRdb ran MiXCR on the reads and lists one entry per CDR3 protein. The sample shows some 180,000 distinct CDR3 sequences, approximately 18% of them seen only once. Sequenced sample: CD8+ T cells from PBMCs. Receptor source: a human donor in good health (CMV status not recorded). Some clones in this sample may be carry-over from other donors' samples.

The rearrangement joins TRBV5-6 to TRBJ2-1, with 12 bases lining up with TRBD1. The CDR3 contains 15 residues. With V trimmed by 3 bases and J by 10 bases, 8 bases remained unmatched. The V gene's germline CDR1 is SGHDT and CDR2 YYEEEE. Written as DNA, the CDR3 is TGTGCCAGCAGCTCCGGGACAGGGGGCCAGTGGGAGCAGTTCTTC. Protein sequence: CASSSGTGGQWEQFF.

The rearrangement uses TRBV12-3 or TRBV12-4 and TRBJ2-7; D is unresolved. V lost 3 bases to trimming and J lost 2 bases, with 8 bases between them. CDR3 size: 13 residues. The CDR3 loop reads CASSFAQTYEQYF. CDR3 coding DNA: TGTGCCAGCAGTTTTGCACAGACCTACGAGCAGTACTTC.

V is TRBV7-2 and J is TRBJ2-1, with D hard to call. CDR1 and CDR2 (germline): SGHTA, FQGNSA. The V and J ends lost 5 bases and 5 bases respectively, with 10 bases between them. This CDR3 is 13 amino acids long. CDR3 sequence (DNA): TGTGCCAGCAGCCCGGACGGAAACAATGAGCAGTTCTTC. Amino acids: CASSPDGNNEQFF.

This sequence joins TRBV12-3 or TRBV12-4 and TRBJ2-7; no clear D gene. Trimming left V 8 bases short and J 3 bases short, with 8 bases between. This CDR3 comprises 11 residues. In nucleotides, the CDR3 is TGTGCCAGCTGTGAAAGCTACGAGCAGTACTTC. This translates into CASCESYEQYF.

The chain employs TRBV6-4 and TRBJ2-3, with D possibly matching TRBD2 (6 bases). The germline CDR1 and CDR2 sequences are MRHNA and SNTAGT. Trimming took 2 bases from V and 1 from J, leaving 7 bases between them. This CDR3 contains 14 residues. In DNA form, the CDR3 reads TGTGCCAGCAGTGACACGGGAGGCACAGATACGCAGTATTTT. Encoded protein: CASSDTGGTDTQYF.

The rearrangement links TRBV6-2 or TRBV6-3 to TRBJ2-2, with unresolved D. The V end lost 0 bases, the J end lost 2 bases, and 7 bases lay between the germline ends. From germline, CDR1 is MNHEY and CDR2 SVGEGT. This CDR3 spans 15 amino acids. This chain's CDR3 is CASSYSLGNTGELFF. The CDR3 DNA follows: TGTGCCAGCAGTTACTCGTTAGGAAACACCGGGGAGCTGTTTTTT.

This clonotype was observed a handful of times. The chain uses TRBV5-3 and TRBJ2-5, with D perhaps TRBD2 (5 bases). TRBV5-3 is annotated as an ORF whose role is uncertain. The CDR3 has 13 residues. V dropped 8 bases and J dropped 5 bases, with 16 bases sitting between them. Written as DNA, the CDR3 is TGTGCCAGCGGGAATCCTCTGTTGGAGACCCAGTACTTC. It yields the protein CASGNPLLETQYF.

This clonotype turned up a few times. V and J are TRBV12-3 or TRBV12-4 and TRBJ2-5; 11 bases match TRBD2. The CDR3 contains 16 residues. V dropped 6 bases and J dropped 5; count of bases not matched to a gene: 11. The DNA for the CDR3 is TGTGCCAGCAGCCATACTAGCGGGGGCCGGGGGGAGACCCAGTACTTC. It translates to CASSHTSGGRGETQYF.

The V gene is TRBV11-2, the J gene TRBJ2-3; possibly TRBD1 for D (6 bases). Germline CDR1 and CDR2: SGHAT and FQNNGV. The CDR3 contains 13 residues. Trimming took off 5 bases at V and 7 bases at J, with 13 bases between the two ends. The CDR3 loop reads CASSLSGVNTQYF. The DNA for the CDR3 is TGTGCCAGCAGCCTATCAGGGGTCAATACGCAGTATTTT.

The chain carries TRBV7-2 and TRBJ1-1, with D hard to call. Germline V lookup: CDR1 SGHTA, CDR2 FQGNSA. The CDR3 sequence is 16 residues long. V was shortened by 5 bases and J by 3 bases, with 19 bases between the two germline ends. CDR3 nucleotide sequence: TGTGCCAGCAGCCTGCGCAAAAGAGGGATCTACACTGAAGCTTTCTTT. Amino acid sequence: CASSLRKRGIYTEAFF.

The chain is built from TRBV6-2 or TRBV6-3 and TRBJ2-2; tentative D call: TRBD1 (6 bases). CDR1 and CDR2 from the germline V gene are MNHEY and SVGEGT. Trimming pared 5 bases from V and 6 bases from J, leaving 22 bases between. CDR3 length: 17 residues. The CDR3 region has the DNA TGTGCCAGCAGTCTCCCTCCCCCAGGGGTCATCTCCGGGGAGCTGTTTTTT. Encoded protein: CASSLPPPGVISGELFF.

This clonotype has a handful of counts. J is TRBJ1-1 and V is TRBV7-8; D is undetermined. Germline values: CDR1 SGHVS, CDR2 FQNEAQ. The CDR3 has 14 amino acids. The V end lost 5 bases, the J end lost 0 bases, and 10 bases lay between the germline ends. The CDR3 here is CASSPTLMNTEAFF. The CDR3 DNA reads TGTGCCAGCAGCCCGACCCTCATGAACACTGAAGCTTTCTTT.

This clonotype was seen only a few times. The chain combines TRBV27 with TRBJ2-7, with D perhaps given as TRBD1 or TRBD2 (5 bases each). Germline V gene lookup returns CDR1 MNHEY and CDR2 SMNVEV (reference sequence). The V and J ends lost 5 bases and 3 bases respectively, with 20 bases between them. CDR3 size: 16 residues. The CDR3 region is CASSPTPGIALYEQYF. The CDR3, as DNA: TGTGCCAGCAGTCCAACCCCAGGGATAGCGCTCTACGAGCAGTACTTC.

V and J are TRBV20-1 and TRBJ2-3, with 7 bases lining up with TRBD1. This CDR3 spans 14 amino acids. CDR1 and CDR2 from the germline V gene are DFQATT and SNEGSKA (reference sequence). V gave up 0 bases and J gave up 4 bases; unmatched junction bases: 4. The CDR3 here is CSARDRQGSDTQYF. The CDR3 DNA is TGCAGTGCTAGAGATCGACAGGGCTCAGATACGCAGTATTTT.

This clonotype showed up just a few times. This sequence joins TRBV7-2 and TRBJ2-5, with 11 bases identical to TRBD2. Germline V gene lookup returns CDR1 SGHTA and CDR2 FQGNSA. The CDR3 loop spans 17 amino acids. Trimming at V came to 5 bases and at J to 5 bases, leaving 13 bases not matched to a gene. The CDR3 sequence is CASSDPSGGPDWETQYF. In nucleotides, the CDR3 is TGTGCCAGCAGCGACCCTAGCGGGGGGCCCGATTGGGAGACCCAGTACTTC.

This clonotype was seen a handful of times. The chain is built from TRBV12-3 or TRBV12-4 and TRBJ2-1, with D hard to call. The ends were cut back, 3 bases at V and 6 bases at J, with 6 bases in the middle. There are 12 residues in the CDR3. The CDR3 DNA is TGTGCCAGCAGTTTTGGCAGCAATGAGCAGTTCTTC. It translates to CASSFGSNEQFF.

This clonotype was seen a few times. V gene TRBV29-1 combines with J gene TRBJ1-2; TRBD1 might be the D (5 bases). CDR3 length: 12 amino acids. Trimming removed 3 bases at V and 4 bases at J, with 9 bases between. Per the germline V gene, CDR1 is SQVTM and CDR2 is ANQGSEA. Written as DNA, the CDR3 is TGCAGCGTTGATAAGGGGAGCTATGGCTACACCTTC. This encodes CSVDKGSYGYTF.